Below, 14 T cell receptor beta chains from the same sample are listed, as sequenced in a study of technical replicates of blood from several donors. Only in-frame clones appear in the TCRdb table, and some are missing; sequencing was by immunoSEQ multiplex PCR. The top ten hold under 0.5% of the sample, which has about 70,000 clones, approximately 94% seen once. Specimen: T cells isolated from PBMCs. Every receptor here comes from a human donor in good health.

This chain links TRBV7-2 with TRBJ1-2; TRBD1 aligns across 7 bases. The CDR3 loop spans 15 amino acids. CDR1 and CDR2 from the germline V gene are SGHTA and FQGNSA. The trim removed 3 bases at V and 0 bases at J, leaving 4 bases unmatched. The CDR3 spells CASSFQDRPNYGYTF. DNA for the CDR3: TGTGCCAGCAGCTTCCAGGACAGGCCTAACTATGGCTACACCTTC.

The rearrangement uses TRBV11-2 and TRBJ1-1; maybe TRBD1 (5 bases). The germline CDR1 and CDR2 sequences are SGHAT and FQNNGV. The CDR3 contains 13 residues. V gave up 4 bases and J gave up 5 bases, with 11 bases separating them. DNA of the CDR3: TGTGCCAGCAGCTCGGAGCGGGGGACTGAAGCTTTCTTT. It yields the protein CASSSERGTEAFF.

This clone appeared once. An end of the junction differs from the germline gene, which may be a read error. As DNA, the CDR3 is TGTGTCTGGAATCTAGCTTCTGGAAACACCATATATTTT. This gives the protein CVWNLASGNTIYF. This chain uses TRBV30 with TRBJ1-3, with D hard to call. Germline values: CDR1 GTSNPN, CDR2 SVGIG (reference sequence). The CDR3 runs to 13 residues.

This clone was recorded once. The chain is built from TRBV4-1 and TRBJ1-1, with D tentatively TRBD1 (5 bases). CDR1 is MGHRA, CDR2 YSYEKL, per germline. Trimming pared 4 bases from V and 8 bases from J, leaving 20 bases between. This CDR3 has 15 amino acids. The CDR3 spells CASSPLGMGGTEAFF. The CDR3 coding sequence is TGCGCCAGCAGCCCCCTTGGGATGGGGGGAACAGAAGCTTTCTTT.

The rearrangement uses TRBV27 and TRBJ1-2; D remains unclear. Deletions cut 9 bases from V and 4 bases from J, with 21 bases between. Germline V gives CDR1 MNHEY, CDR2 SMNVEV (reference sequence). The CDR3 runs 15 residues. CDR3 DNA sequence: TGTGCCAGTTTTTCCCCAGACTGGTATTCCTATGGCTACACCTTC. Translated: CASFSPDWYSYGYTF.

The rearrangement links TRBV11-2 to TRBJ1-1; D remains ambiguous. Per germline, CDR1 SGHAT and CDR2 FQNNGV. This CDR3 spans 15 amino acids. V was cut by 4 bases and J by 0 bases, with 12 bases left in between. CDR3 loop: CASSSDARVNTEAFF. CDR3 bases: TGTGCCAGCAGCTCCGATGCGCGGGTGAACACTGAAGCTTTCTTT.

The chain carries TRBV4-2 and TRBJ2-3; TRBD1 is a possible D gene (6 bases). Germline V gene lookup returns CDR1 LGHNA and CDR2 YNFKEQ. V was clipped by 4 bases and J by 4 bases, with 12 bases between them. The CDR3 loop spans 14 amino acids. The CDR3 sequence: CASSPQTGSDTQYF. CDR3 coding DNA: TGTGCCAGCAGCCCACAAACAGGGTCAGATACGCAGTATTTT.

The CDR3 DNA sequence: TGTGCCAGCAGTGAAGAGGCTAGCGGGAGCTACGAGCAGTACTTC. This translates into CASSEEASGSYEQYF. The J gene is TRBJ2-7, the V gene TRBV6-1; 10 bases fit TRBD2. V lost 1 base, J lost 3 bases, and 3 bases stayed unmatched. The CDR3 runs 15 residues. Germline V CDR1 and CDR2: MNHNS, SASEGT.

The chain joins TRBV25-1 to TRBJ2-1, with TRBD1 identical over 9 bases. The ends lost 3 bases at V and 9 bases at J; junction bases unmatched: 6. In germline, CDR1 is MGHDK, CDR2 SYGVNS. This CDR3 is built from 14 residues. The CDR3 protein is CASSEGQGRVEQFF. DNA of the CDR3: TGTGCCAGCAGTGAGGGACAGGGAAGGGTTGAGCAGTTCTTC.

The V and J genes are TRBV5-4 and TRBJ2-7, with D possibly matching TRBD1 (6 bases). Trimming removed 3 bases at V and 5 bases at J, with 9 bases between. The CDR3 is made up of 12 amino acids. Germline assignment: CDR1 SGHNT and CDR2 YYREEE (reference sequence). The CDR3 nucleotides are TGTGCCAGCAGCTCACAGGGTGACGAGCAGTACTTC. Its protein is CASSSQGDEQYF.

The chain has TRBV28 and TRBJ2-5, with 8 bases aligning to TRBD1. Germline CDR1 MDHEN, CDR2 SYDVKM. V trimming: 4 bases; J trimming: 4 bases; junction bases outside the gene matches: 11. There are 16 residues in the CDR3. The CDR3 region has the DNA TGTGCCAGCAGTTCGGACAGGGAGTTATCAGGAGAGACCCAGTACTTC. Amino acids: CASSSDRELSGETQYF.

This rearrangement joins TRBV9 to TRBJ2-7; 7 nucleotides align to TRBD2. The CDR3 contains 16 residues. V was pared by 0 bases and J by 4 bases, with 10 bases of the junction left unmatched. CDR1 and CDR2 (germline): SGDLS, YYNGEE. Here the CDR3 DNA reads TGTGCCAGCAGCGTAGCTTCAGCGGGACCCGTTTACGAGCAGTACTTC. It translates to CASSVASAGPVYEQYF.

The rearrangement uses TRBV7-2 and TRBJ2-2; a weak D match, TRBD1 (6 bases). The CDR3 extends over 15 amino acids. Germline V lookup: CDR1 SGHTA, CDR2 FQGNSA. Trimming left V 6 bases short and J 4 bases short, with 15 bases between. This CDR3 reads CASRSDRFPTGELFF. CDR3 coding DNA: TGTGCCAGCAGATCCGACAGGTTCCCCACCGGGGAGCTGTTTTTT.

This clone was counted only a few times. The DNA of the CDR3 is TGCGCCAGCAACGGGGAAGCGGGAGGGGATACAGATACGCAGTATTTT. This sequence encodes CASNGEAGGDTDTQYF. This rearrangement joins TRBV5-1 to TRBJ2-3; TRBD2 matches at 10 bases. The CDR3 runs to 16 residues. V was clipped by 6 bases and J by 3 bases; unmatched bases: 10. Germline V gene data show CDR1 as SGHRS and CDR2 as YFSETQ.